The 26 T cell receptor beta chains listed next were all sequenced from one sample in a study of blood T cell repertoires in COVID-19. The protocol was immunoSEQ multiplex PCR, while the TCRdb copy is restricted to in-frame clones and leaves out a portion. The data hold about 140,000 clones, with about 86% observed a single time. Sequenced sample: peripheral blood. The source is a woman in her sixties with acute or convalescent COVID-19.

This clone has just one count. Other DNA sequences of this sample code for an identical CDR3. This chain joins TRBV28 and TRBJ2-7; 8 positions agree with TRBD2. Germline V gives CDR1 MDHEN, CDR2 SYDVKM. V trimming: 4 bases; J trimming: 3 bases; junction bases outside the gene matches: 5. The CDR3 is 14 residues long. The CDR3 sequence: CASSSGGPVYEQYF. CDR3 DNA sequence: TGTGCCAGCAGTTCGGGGGGGCCGGTCTACGAGCAGTACTTC.

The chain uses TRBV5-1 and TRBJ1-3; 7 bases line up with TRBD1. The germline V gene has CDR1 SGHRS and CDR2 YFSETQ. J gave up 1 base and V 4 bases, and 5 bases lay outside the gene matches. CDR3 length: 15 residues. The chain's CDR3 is CASSTTTGSGNTIYF. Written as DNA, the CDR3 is TGCGCCAGCAGCACGACGACAGGGTCTGGAAACACCATATATTTT.

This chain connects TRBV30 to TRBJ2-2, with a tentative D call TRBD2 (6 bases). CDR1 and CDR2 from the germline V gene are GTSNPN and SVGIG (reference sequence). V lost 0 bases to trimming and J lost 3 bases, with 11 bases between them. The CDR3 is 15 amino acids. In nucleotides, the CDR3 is TGTGCCTGGAGTGTGGGGGGTGTTGACACCGGGGAGCTGTTTTTT. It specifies CAWSVGGVDTGELFF.

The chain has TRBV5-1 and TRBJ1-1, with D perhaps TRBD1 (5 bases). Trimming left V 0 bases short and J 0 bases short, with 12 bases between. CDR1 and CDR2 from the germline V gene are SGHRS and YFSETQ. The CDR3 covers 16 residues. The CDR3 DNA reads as TGCGCCAGCAGCTTGGGGACAACCCGGGTGAACACTGAAGCTTTCTTT. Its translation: CASSLGTTRVNTEAFF.

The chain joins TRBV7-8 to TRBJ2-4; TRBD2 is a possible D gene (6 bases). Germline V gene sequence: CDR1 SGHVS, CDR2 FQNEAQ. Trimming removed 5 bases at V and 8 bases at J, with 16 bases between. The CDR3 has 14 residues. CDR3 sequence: CASSPSAGGDIQYF. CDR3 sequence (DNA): TGTGCCAGCAGCCCCAGCGCCGGGGGTGACATTCAGTACTTC.

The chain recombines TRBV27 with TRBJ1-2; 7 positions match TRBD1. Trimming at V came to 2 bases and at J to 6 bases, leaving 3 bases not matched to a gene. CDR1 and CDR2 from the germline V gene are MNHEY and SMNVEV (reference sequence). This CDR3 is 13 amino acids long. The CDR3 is CASSLRQGNGYTF. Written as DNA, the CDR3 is TGTGCCAGCAGTTTACGACAGGGAAATGGCTACACCTTC.

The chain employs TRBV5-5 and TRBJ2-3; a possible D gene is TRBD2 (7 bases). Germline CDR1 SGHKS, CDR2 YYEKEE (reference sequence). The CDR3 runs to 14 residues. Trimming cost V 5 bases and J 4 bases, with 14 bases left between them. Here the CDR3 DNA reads TGTGCCAGCAGGATGGGGGGGCAGCCAGATACGCAGTATTTT. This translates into CASRMGGQPDTQYF.

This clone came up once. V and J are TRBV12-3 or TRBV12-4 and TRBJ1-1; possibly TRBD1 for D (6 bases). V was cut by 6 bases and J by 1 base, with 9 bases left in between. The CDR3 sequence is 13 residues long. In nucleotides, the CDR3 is TGTGCCAGCAGGACAGGCTGGAACACTGAAGCTTTCTTT. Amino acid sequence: CASRTGWNTEAFF.

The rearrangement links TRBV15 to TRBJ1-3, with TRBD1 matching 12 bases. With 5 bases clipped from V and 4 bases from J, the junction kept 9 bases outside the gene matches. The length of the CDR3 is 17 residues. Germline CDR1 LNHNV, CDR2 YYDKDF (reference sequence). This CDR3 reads CATSPRDRGRSGNTIYF. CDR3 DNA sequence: TGTGCCACCAGCCCACGGGACAGGGGGCGTTCGGGAAACACCATATATTTT.

CDR3 nucleotide sequence: TGTGCCAGTAGTAGGCCACAGGGGGCATTTCGGGGCTACACCTTC. This gives the protein CASSRPQGAFRGYTF. The chain couples TRBV19 to TRBJ1-2; 9 bases agree with TRBD1. V shed 4 bases and J 8 bases; nucleotides not matched to a gene: 11. CDR1 and CDR2 from the germline V gene are LNHDA and SQIVND (reference sequence). The length of the CDR3 is 15 residues. The full variable domain, completed using reference TRBV19 and TRBJ1-2, is DGGITQSPKYLFRKEGQNVTLSCEQNLNHDAMYWYRQDPGQGLRLIYYSQIVNDFQKGDIAEGYSVSREKKESFPLTVTSAQKNPTAFYLCASSRPQGAFRGYTFGSGTRLTVV.

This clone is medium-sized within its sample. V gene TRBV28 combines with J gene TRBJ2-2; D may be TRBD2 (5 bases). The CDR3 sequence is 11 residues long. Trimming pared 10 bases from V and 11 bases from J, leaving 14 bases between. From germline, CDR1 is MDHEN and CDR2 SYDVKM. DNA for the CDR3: TGTGCCACTCGGGGAGCCCCCGAGCTGTTTTTT. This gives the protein CATRGAPELFF.

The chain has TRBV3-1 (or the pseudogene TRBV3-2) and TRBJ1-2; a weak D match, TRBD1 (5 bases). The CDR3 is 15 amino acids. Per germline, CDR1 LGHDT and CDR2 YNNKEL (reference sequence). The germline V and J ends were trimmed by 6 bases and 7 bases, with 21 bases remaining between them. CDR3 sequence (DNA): TGTGCCAGCAGACCTGAAAAGGGCACAGGCTCTGGCTACACCTTC. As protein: CASRPEKGTGSGYTF.

The CDR3 spells CASSSPGQGVDTIYF. For the CDR3, the DNA is TGTGCCAGCAGCTCACCGGGACAGGGCGTGGACACCATATATTTT. V is TRBV9 and J is TRBJ1-3, with 9 bases aligning to TRBD1. CDR1 is SGDLS, CDR2 YYNGEE, per germline. V dropped 4 bases and J dropped 8; count of bases not matched to a gene: 10. CDR3 length: 15 residues.

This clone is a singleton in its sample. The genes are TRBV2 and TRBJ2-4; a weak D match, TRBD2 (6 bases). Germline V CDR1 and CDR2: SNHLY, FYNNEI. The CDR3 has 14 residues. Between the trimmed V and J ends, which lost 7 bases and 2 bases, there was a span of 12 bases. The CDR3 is CASTERAPKNIQYF. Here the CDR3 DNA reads TGTGCCAGCACCGAGCGGGCGCCCAAAAACATTCAGTACTTC.

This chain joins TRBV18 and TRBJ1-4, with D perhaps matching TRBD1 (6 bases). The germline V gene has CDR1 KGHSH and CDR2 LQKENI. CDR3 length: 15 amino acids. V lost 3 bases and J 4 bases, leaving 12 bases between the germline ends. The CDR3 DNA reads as TGTGCCAGCTCACCCAACAGGGCGATTAATGAAAAACTGTTTTTT. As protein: CASSPNRAINEKLFF. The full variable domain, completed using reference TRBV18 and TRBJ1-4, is NAGVMQNPRHLVRRRGQEARLRCSPMKGHSHVYWYRQLPEEGLKFMVYLQKENIIDESGMPKERFSAEFPKEGPSILRIQQVVRGDSAAYFCASSPNRAINEKLFFGSGTQLSVL.

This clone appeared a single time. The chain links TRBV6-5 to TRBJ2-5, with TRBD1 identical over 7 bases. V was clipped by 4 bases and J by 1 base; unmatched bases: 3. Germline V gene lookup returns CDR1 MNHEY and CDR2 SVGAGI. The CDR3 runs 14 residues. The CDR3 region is CASSLRTGQETQYF. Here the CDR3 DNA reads TGTGCCAGCAGTTTGCGGACAGGCCAAGAGACCCAGTACTTC.

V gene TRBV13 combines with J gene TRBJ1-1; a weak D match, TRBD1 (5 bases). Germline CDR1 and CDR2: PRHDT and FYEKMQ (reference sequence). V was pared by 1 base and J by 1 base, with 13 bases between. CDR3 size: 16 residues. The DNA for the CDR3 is TGTGCCAGCAGCTTAGAGGGGCAATACAAGAACACTGAAGCTTTCTTT. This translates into CASSLEGQYKNTEAFF.

DNA for the CDR3: TGTGCCAGCAGCTTTTCTGGCAGGGGGCAAGAAAGTGAGCAGTTCTTC. Its protein is CASSFSGRGQESEQFF. This chain links TRBV5-6 with TRBJ2-1; 8 bases are a match to TRBD1. Trimming removed 2 bases from V and 9 bases from J; junction bases left unmatched: 13. The CDR3 totals 16 residues. The V gene's germline CDR1 is SGHDT and CDR2 YYEEEE.

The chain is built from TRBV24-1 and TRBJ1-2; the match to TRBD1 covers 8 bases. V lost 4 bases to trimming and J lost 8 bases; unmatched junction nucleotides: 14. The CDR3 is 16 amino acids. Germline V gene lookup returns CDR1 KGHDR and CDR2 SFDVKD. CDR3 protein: CATSEPVGRGRRGYTF. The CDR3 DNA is TGTGCCACCAGTGAGCCAGTGGGCAGGGGGCGCAGGGGCTACACCTTC.

CDR3: CASSLGTVSYEQYF. The CDR3 coding sequence is TGTGCCAGCAGCTTAGGGACAGTCTCCTACGAGCAGTACTTC. The chain links TRBV7-2 to TRBJ2-7, with D maybe TRBD1 (6 bases). The CDR3 extends over 14 amino acids. Germline-derived CDR1 and CDR2 are SGHTA and FQGNSA. The germline V and J ends were trimmed by 1 base and 0 bases, with 7 bases remaining between them. The whole variable domain, remainder taken from reference TRBV7-2 and TRBJ2-7, is GAGVSQSPSNKVTEKGKDVELRCDPISGHTALYWYRQSLGQGLEFLIYFQGNSAPDKSGLPSDRFSAERTGGSVSTLTIQRTQQEDSAVYLCASSLGTVSYEQYFGPGTRLTVT.

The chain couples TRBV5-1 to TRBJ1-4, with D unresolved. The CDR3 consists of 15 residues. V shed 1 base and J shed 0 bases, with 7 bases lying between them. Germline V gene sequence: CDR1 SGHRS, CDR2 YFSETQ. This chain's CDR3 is CASSLMRATNEKLFF. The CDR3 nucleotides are TGCGCCAGCAGCTTGATGCGGGCAACTAATGAAAAACTGTTTTTT.

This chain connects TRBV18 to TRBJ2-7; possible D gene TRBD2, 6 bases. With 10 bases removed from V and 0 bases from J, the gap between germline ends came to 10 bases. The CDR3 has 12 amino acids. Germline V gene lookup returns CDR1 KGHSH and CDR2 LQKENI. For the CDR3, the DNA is TGTGCCACGGGAGACAGCTCCTACGAGCAGTACTTC. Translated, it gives CATGDSSYEQYF.

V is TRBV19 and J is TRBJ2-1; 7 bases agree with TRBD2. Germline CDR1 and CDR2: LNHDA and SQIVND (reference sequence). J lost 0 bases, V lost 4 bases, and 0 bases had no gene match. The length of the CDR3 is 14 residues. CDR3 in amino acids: CASSRTSSYNEQFF. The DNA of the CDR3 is TGTGCCAGTAGTAGGACTAGCTCCTACAATGAGCAGTTCTTC.

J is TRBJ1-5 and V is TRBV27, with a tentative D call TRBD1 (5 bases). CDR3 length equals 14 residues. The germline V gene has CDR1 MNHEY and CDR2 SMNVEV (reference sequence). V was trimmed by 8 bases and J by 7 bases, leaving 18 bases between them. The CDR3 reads CASREAGVGQPQHF. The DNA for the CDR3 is TGTGCCAGCCGCGAGGCGGGGGTTGGGCAGCCCCAGCATTTT.

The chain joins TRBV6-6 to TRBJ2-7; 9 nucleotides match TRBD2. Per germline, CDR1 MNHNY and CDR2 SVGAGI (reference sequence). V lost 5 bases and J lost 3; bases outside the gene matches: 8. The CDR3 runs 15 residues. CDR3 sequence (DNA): TGTGCCAGCAGTCCCCCAGGTAGCGGGGGCTACGAGCAGTACTTC. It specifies CASSPPGSGGYEQYF.

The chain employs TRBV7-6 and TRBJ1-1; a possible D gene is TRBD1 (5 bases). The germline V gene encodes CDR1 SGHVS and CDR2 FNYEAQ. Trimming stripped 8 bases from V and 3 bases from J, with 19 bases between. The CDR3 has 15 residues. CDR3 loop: CASSLQGGGDTEAFF. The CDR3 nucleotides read TGTGCCAGCTCCCTGCAGGGTGGGGGGGACACTGAAGCTTTCTTT. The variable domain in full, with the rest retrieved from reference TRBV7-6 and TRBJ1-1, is GAGVSQSPRYKVTKRGQDVALRCDPISGHVSLYWYRQALGQGPEFLTYFNYEAQQDKSGLPNDRFSAERPEGSISTLTIQRTEQRDSAMYRCASSLQGGGDTEAFFGQGTRLTVV.